This T cell receptor beta chain was obtained from a study of OX40 agonist ivuxolimab in advanced cancers. On the study more broadly: Every 2 weeks, ivuxolimab was infused into the patients intravenously at between 0.01 and 10 mg/kg.

The assay was immunoSEQ multiplex PCR, and TCRdb's table has in-frame clones only and misses some. This sample yields about 100,000 clones, of which about 96% are seen a single time; 2% to 2.5% belongs to the top ten. Of note for this clone: Its specificity is not known.

Trimming took 5 bases from V and 6 from J; bases not matched to a gene: 8. The germline V gene encodes CDR1 LNHNV and CDR2 YYDKDF (reference sequence). The length of the CDR3 is 15 residues. General study results and limits: Both CD4+ and CD8+ T cell populations in blood had undergone clonal expansion by week 6 at 0.1 to 3.0 mg/kg. In general, CD8+ T cells held more expanded clones than CD4+ did, on average. In the 0.1-3.0 mg/kg groups, partial responders showed among the lowest expansion.

This specimen was CD4+ or CD8+ T cells sorted from blood, taken in a trial of the OX40 agonist ivuxolimab. This TCR was sampled from an adult with an advanced solid tumor such as melanoma, head and neck, liver or kidney cancer. The chain couples TRBV15 to TRBJ2-3; 10 nucleotides line up with TRBD2. DNA for the CDR3: TGTGCCACCAGCCCTAGACTAGCGGGTACGGATACGCAGTATTTT. It yields the protein CATSPRLAGTDTQYF.